Each of the 19 T cell receptor beta chains below was sequenced from the same sample in a study of blood T cell repertoires in COVID-19. Clones were sequenced by immunoSEQ multiplex PCR, and TCRdb holds only the in-frame ones, with some missing. The table shows 70,000 to 95,000 clones, with about 77% occurring only once. Sequenced material: peripheral blood. These receptors all stem from a human donor in a cohort sampled during active COVID-19.

In its sample, this clone was seen a few times. The genes are TRBV6-6 and TRBJ1-4; tentative D call: TRBD1 (5 bases). There are 15 residues in the CDR3. V was trimmed by 2 bases and J by 8 bases, leaving 15 bases between them. Germline V lookup: CDR1 MNHNY, CDR2 SVGAGI (reference sequence). The chain's CDR3 is CASSYGGIGGEKLFF. CDR3 nucleotide sequence: TGTGCCAGCAGTTACGGGGGGATAGGAGGGGAAAAACTGTTTTTT.

The chain uses TRBV4-1 and TRBJ1-4, with 7 bases matching TRBD1. Losses at the gene ends were 4 bases for V and 8 bases for J; bases not matched to a gene: 10. There are 15 residues in the CDR3. Germline V lookup: CDR1 MGHRA, CDR2 YSYEKL. As DNA, the CDR3 is TGCGCCAGCAGCCGAGGGACAGTGCTCATGGAAAAACTGTTTTTT. It translates to CASSRGTVLMEKLFF.

This chain connects TRBV6-5 to TRBJ2-1; weak D call: TRBD1 (6 bases). CDR1 and CDR2 (germline): MNHEY, SVGAGI. V lost 0 bases to trimming and J lost 11 bases, with 14 bases between them. This CDR3 has 14 residues. The CDR3 DNA is TGTGCCAGCAGTTACTCGGGTTCACAGGGACAGCAGTTCTTC. It specifies CASSYSGSQGQQFF.

This clone was counted between two and nine times. The chain is built from TRBV5-1 and TRBJ2-2, with D possibly TRBD2 on 6 matching bases. V lost 5 bases to trimming and J lost 0 bases, with 11 bases between them. Germline V gene sequence: CDR1 SGHRS, CDR2 YFSETQ. This CDR3 comprises 15 residues. This CDR3 is CASRPTGANTGELFF. In nucleotides, the CDR3 is TGCGCCAGCAGACCGACGGGGGCGAACACCGGGGAGCTGTTTTTT.

The chain couples TRBV6-5 to TRBJ2-7; D is possibly TRBD2 (6 bases). Trimming cost V 2 bases and J 4 bases, with 18 bases left between them. The V gene's germline CDR1 is MNHEY and CDR2 SVGAGI. The CDR3 sequence is 16 residues long. The CDR3 sequence: CASSYRDLRAGYEQYF. The CDR3 DNA is TGTGCCAGCAGTTACAGGGACCTCCGGGCGGGATACGAGCAGTACTTC.

The chain couples TRBV9 to TRBJ2-5; 8 bases are a match to TRBD2. V lost 3 bases to trimming and J lost 1 base; unmatched junction nucleotides: 8. Germline-derived CDR1 and CDR2 are SGDLS and YYNGEE. The CDR3 totals 16 residues. The CDR3 loop is CASSGRAGVPQETQYF. The CDR3 DNA sequence: TGTGCCAGCAGCGGCCGAGCGGGAGTCCCCCAAGAGACCCAGTACTTC.

The chain combines TRBV19 with TRBJ1-5; D unclear. The CDR3 runs 17 residues. The V gene lost 7 bases and the J gene lost 0 bases, with 19 bases spanning the gap. CDR1 LNHDA and CDR2 SQIVND come from the germline V gene (reference sequence). For the CDR3, the DNA is TGTGCCAGTACCGCCCGTCCCCCGGGAGATAGCAATCAGCCCCAGCATTTT. The encoded protein is CASTARPPGDSNQPQHF.

This clone was observed once. The chain carries TRBV7-3 and TRBJ2-1, with 10 bases fitting TRBD2. The CDR3 is 15 amino acids. Trimming cost V 3 bases and J 9 bases; bases outside gene matches: 8. Germline values: CDR1 SGHTA, CDR2 FQGTGA. DNA of the CDR3: TGTGCCAGCAGCTTGGGTCTAGCGGGAGTGGGTGAGCAGTTCTTC. Its translation is CASSLGLAGVGEQFF. Drawing the rest from reference TRBV7-3 and TRBJ2-1, the complete variable domain is GAGVSQTPSNKVTEKGKYVELRCDPISGHTALYWYRQSLGQGPEFLIYFQGTGAADDSGLPNDRFFAVRPEGSVSTLKIQRTERGDSAVYLCASSLGLAGVGEQFFGPGTRLTVL.

A few counts support this clone. The chain carries TRBV7-2 and TRBJ2-2; 12 bases map to TRBD2. The CDR3 sequence is 17 residues long. From germline, CDR1 is SGHTA and CDR2 FQGNSA. Unmatched junction bases numbered 12, after V lost 6 bases and J lost 7 bases. This CDR3 is CASRLRTSGVSSGELFF. DNA of the CDR3: TGTGCCAGCAGACTTCGGACTAGCGGGGTTTCAAGCGGGGAGCTGTTTTTT. Complete variable domain (other parts from reference TRBV7-2 and TRBJ2-2): GAGVSQSPSNKVTEKGKDVELRCDPISGHTALYWYRQSLGQGLEFLIYFQGNSAPDKSGLPSDRFSAERTGGSVSTLTIQRTQQEDSAVYLCASRLRTSGVSSGELFFGEGSRLTVL.

This clone was recorded once. In DNA, the CDR3 is TGTGCCAGCAGTCGGGACACGAACAGGGCCTTAACAGGGGGCTACACCTTC. Amino acids: CASSRDTNRALTGGYTF. The rearrangement joins TRBV6-6 to TRBJ1-2, with TRBD1 as a possible D gene (6 bases). The ends were cut back, 5 bases at V and 8 bases at J, with 27 bases in the middle. CDR1 MNHNY and CDR2 SVGAGI come from the germline V gene (reference sequence). The CDR3 extends over 17 amino acids.

This clone was recorded once. The gene calls are TRBV29-1 and TRBJ2-5; perhaps TRBD1 as D (5 bases). Between the trimmed V and J ends, which lost 5 bases and 5 bases, there was a span of 18 bases. This CDR3 has 14 residues. Germline V gene data show CDR1 as SQVTM and CDR2 as ANQGSEA. DNA of the CDR3: TGCAGCGTTTCGTCCCAAACAGGCCGGGAGACCCAGTACTTC. Translation: CSVSSQTGRETQYF.

The chain employs TRBV3-1 (or the pseudogene TRBV3-2) and TRBJ2-5; 14 bases agree with TRBD2. V shed 4 bases and J 7 bases; nucleotides not matched to a gene: 11. This CDR3 is 17 amino acids long. Germline V gene data show CDR1 as LGHDT and CDR2 as YNNKEL (reference sequence). CDR3 loop: CASSLGLAGDRRGTQYF. For the CDR3, the DNA is TGTGCCAGCAGCCTGGGACTAGCGGGGGACCGCCGGGGGACCCAGTACTTC.

This chain joins TRBV9 and TRBJ2-3; D may be TRBD1 (6 bases). Per the germline V gene, CDR1 is SGDLS and CDR2 is YYNGEE. The CDR3 is made up of 13 amino acids. Trimming took off 0 bases at V and 12 bases at J, with 14 bases between the two ends. The CDR3 coding sequence is TGTGCCAGCAGCGTAGGAGGTGGGGACAACCAGTATTTT. Protein product: CASSVGGGDNQYF.

V usage is TRBV27 and J usage is TRBJ2-7, with 13 bases matching TRBD2. This CDR3 has 14 residues. Germline-derived CDR1 and CDR2 are MNHEY and SMNVEV (reference sequence). J gave up 5 bases and V 10 bases, and 8 bases lay outside the gene matches. The CDR3: CATSKGLAGNEQYF. The CDR3 DNA follows: TGTGCCACCTCGAAGGGACTAGCGGGGAACGAGCAGTACTTC.

This chain links TRBV7-9 with TRBJ2-7; D perhaps matches TRBD1 (6 bases). CDR1 SEHNR and CDR2 FQNEAQ come from the germline V gene (reference sequence). V gave up 5 bases and J gave up 2 bases, with 16 bases separating them. The CDR3 covers 15 residues. The CDR3 region is CASSPRRDNPYEQYF. CDR3 DNA: TGTGCCAGCAGCCCGCGCCGGGACAACCCCTACGAGCAGTACTTC.

V is TRBV5-1 and J is TRBJ2-2; unclear D gene. Germline loops: CDR1 SGHRS, CDR2 YFSETQ. This CDR3 spans 14 amino acids. V dropped 5 bases and J dropped 1 base, with 9 bases sitting between them. Written as DNA, the CDR3 is TGCGCCAGCAGGGCCGAACGGAACACCGGGGAGCTGTTTTTT. This translates into CASRAERNTGELFF.

This chain uses TRBV2 with TRBJ2-1, with 7 bases aligning to TRBD1. Germline V gene sequence: CDR1 SNHLY, CDR2 FYNNEI. Germline trimming cut 8 bases from V and 2 bases from J; bases unmatched to any gene: 9. The CDR3 runs 15 residues. CDR3 sequence: CASSQTGSTYNEQFF. The CDR3 coding sequence is TGTGCCAGCTCCCAGACAGGGAGTACCTACAATGAGCAGTTCTTC.

The V gene is TRBV5-1, the J gene TRBJ2-7, with TRBD1 matching 7 bases. Germline CDR1 SGHRS, CDR2 YFSETQ. J gave up 2 bases and V 7 bases, and 9 bases lay outside the gene matches. There are 14 residues in the CDR3. The CDR3 sequence is CASGRDRATYEQYF. The CDR3 DNA is TGCGCCAGCGGCCGGGACAGAGCTACCTACGAGCAGTACTTC.

This clone was detected only a few times. The chain couples TRBV10-3 to TRBJ2-2, with 7 bases identical to TRBD1. This CDR3 is built from 12 residues. The V gene end was trimmed by 4 bases and the J gene end by 7 bases; junction bases not matched to a gene: 0. Germline V CDR1 and CDR2: ENHRY, SYGVKD. The CDR3: CAISAGGGELFF. The CDR3 DNA follows: TGTGCCATCAGTGCAGGGGGCGGGGAGCTGTTTTTT.